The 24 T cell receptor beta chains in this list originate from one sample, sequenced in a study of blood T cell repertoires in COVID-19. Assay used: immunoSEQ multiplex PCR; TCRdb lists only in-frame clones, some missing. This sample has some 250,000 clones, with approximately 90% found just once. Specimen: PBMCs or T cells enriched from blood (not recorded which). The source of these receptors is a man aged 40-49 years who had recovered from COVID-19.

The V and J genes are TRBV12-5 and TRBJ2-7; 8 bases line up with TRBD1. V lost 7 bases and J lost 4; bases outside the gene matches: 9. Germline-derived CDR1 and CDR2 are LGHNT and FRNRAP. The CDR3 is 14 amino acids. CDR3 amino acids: CASASDRGTYEQYF. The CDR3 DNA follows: TGTGCTAGTGCGAGCGACAGGGGTACTTACGAGCAGTACTTC.

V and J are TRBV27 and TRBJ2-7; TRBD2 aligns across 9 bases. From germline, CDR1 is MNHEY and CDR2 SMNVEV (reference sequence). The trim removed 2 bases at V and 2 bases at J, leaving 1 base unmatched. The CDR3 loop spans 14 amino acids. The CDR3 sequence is CASSLSGGTYEQYF. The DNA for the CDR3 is TGTGCCAGCAGTTTAAGCGGGGGGACCTACGAGCAGTACTTC.

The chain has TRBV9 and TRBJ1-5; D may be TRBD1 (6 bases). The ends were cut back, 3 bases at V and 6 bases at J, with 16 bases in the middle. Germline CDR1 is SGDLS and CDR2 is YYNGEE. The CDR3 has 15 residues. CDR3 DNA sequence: TGTGCCAGCAGCGCAGGGGCGCTTCTAGGTCAGCCCCAGCATTTT. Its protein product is CASSAGALLGQPQHF.

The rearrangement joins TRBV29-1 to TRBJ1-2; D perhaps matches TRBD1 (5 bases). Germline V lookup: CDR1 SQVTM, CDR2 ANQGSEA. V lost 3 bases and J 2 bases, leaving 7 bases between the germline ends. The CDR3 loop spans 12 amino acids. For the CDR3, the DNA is TGCAGCGTTGATCGGGGGAACTATGGCTACACCTTC. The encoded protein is CSVDRGNYGYTF.

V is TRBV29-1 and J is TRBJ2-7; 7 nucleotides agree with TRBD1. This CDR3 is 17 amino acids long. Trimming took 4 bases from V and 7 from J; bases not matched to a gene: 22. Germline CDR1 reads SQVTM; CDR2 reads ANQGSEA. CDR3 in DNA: TGCAGCGTTGGAGAGGGGGCAGGGGTCCGTTTGCGTCGGGAGCAGTACTTC. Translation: CSVGEGAGVRLRREQYF.

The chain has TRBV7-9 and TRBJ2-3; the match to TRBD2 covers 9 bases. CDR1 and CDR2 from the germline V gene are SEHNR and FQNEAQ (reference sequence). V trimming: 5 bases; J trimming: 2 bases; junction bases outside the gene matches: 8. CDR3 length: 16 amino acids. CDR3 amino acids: CASSDRTSVVTDTQYF. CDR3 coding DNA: TGTGCCAGCAGCGACCGGACTAGCGTAGTCACAGATACGCAGTATTTT.

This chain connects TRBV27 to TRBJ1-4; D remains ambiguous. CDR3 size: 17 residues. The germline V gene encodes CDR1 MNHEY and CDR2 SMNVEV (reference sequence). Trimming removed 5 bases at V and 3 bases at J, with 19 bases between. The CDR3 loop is CASSNLLGLGSNEKLFF. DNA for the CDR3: TGTGCCAGCAGTAACCTCCTAGGTCTGGGTTCTAATGAAAAACTGTTTTTT.

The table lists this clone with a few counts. The CDR3 is CASSYSSGYSNQPQHF. CDR3 in DNA: TGTGCCAGCAGTTACTCCTCAGGGTATAGCAATCAGCCCCAGCATTTT. The chain joins TRBV6-2 or TRBV6-3 to TRBJ1-5; D may be TRBD1 (5 bases). The germline CDR1 and CDR2 sequences are MNHEY and SVGEGT. Trimming cost V 0 bases and J 0 bases, with 9 bases left between them. There are 16 residues in the CDR3.

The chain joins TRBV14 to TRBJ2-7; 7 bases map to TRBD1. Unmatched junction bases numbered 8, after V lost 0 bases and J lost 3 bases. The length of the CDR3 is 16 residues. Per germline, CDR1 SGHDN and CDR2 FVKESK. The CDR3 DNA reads TGTGCCAGCAGCCAAGATAGACGGGACAGAATCTACGAGCAGTACTTC. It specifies CASSQDRRDRIYEQYF.

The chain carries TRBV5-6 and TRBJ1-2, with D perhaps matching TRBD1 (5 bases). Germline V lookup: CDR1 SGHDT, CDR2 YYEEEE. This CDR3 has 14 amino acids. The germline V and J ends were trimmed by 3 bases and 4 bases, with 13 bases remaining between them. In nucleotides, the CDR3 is TGTGCCAGCAGCTCCCTGCAGGGTACCTATGGCTACACCTTC. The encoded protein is CASSSLQGTYGYTF.

The DNA for the CDR3 is TGTGCCAGCAGTATCGGGACTGCTTACACCGGGGAGCTGTTTTTT. Its translation is CASSIGTAYTGELFF. This chain links TRBV7-3 with TRBJ2-2; D perhaps matches TRBD2 (6 bases). The CDR3 totals 15 residues. The V end lost 6 bases, the J end lost 3 bases, and 14 bases lay between the germline ends. Looked up from germline, CDR1 is SGHTA and CDR2 is FQGTGA.

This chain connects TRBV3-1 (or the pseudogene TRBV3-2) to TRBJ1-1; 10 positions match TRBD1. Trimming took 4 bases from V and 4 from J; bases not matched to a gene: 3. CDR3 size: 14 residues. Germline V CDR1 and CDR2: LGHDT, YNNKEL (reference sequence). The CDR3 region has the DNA TGTGCCAGCAGCCGACAGGGGGCAGTCACTGAAGCTTTCTTT. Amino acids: CASSRQGAVTEAFF.

The CDR3 nucleotides are TGTGCCAGCAGCTTAGAGGACAGGGTTAGGGTGAACACTGAAGCTTTCTTT. Its translation is CASSLEDRVRVNTEAFF. The V gene is TRBV11-3, the J gene TRBJ1-1, with TRBD1 identical over 8 bases. CDR1 and CDR2 from the germline V gene are SGHNT and YENEEA. J was trimmed by 0 bases and V by 0 bases; bases with no gene match: 6. The CDR3 covers 17 residues.

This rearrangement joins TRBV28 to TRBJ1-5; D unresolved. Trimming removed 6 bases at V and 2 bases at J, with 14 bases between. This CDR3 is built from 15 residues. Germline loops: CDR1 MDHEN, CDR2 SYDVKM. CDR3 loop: CASSWSHRRNQPQHF. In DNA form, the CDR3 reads TGTGCCAGCAGCTGGAGCCACCGGCGCAATCAGCCCCAGCATTTT. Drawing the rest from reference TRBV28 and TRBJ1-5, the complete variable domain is DVKVTQSSRYLVKRTGEKVFLECVQDMDHENMFWYRQDPGLGLRLIYFSYDVKMKEKGDIPEGYSVSREKKERFSLILESASTNQTSMYLCASSWSHRRNQPQHFGDGTRLSIL.

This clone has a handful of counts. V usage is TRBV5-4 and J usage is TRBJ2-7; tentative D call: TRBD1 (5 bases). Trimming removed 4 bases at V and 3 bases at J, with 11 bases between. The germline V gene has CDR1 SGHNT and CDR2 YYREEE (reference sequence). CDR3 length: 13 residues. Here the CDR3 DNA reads TGTGCCAGCAGCCCGGACATGGGCTACGAGCAGTACTTC. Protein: CASSPDMGYEQYF.

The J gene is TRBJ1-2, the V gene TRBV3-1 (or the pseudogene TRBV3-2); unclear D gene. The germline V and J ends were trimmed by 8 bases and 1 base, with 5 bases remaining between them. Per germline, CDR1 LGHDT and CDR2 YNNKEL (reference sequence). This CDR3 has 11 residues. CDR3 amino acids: CASSDNYGYTF. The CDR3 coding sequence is TGTGCCAGCTCAGATAACTATGGCTACACCTTC.

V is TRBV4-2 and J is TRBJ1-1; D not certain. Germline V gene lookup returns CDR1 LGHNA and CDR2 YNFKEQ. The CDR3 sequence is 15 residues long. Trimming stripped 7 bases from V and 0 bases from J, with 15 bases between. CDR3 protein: CASTHRIEVNTEAFF. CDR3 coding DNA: TGTGCCAGCACCCATCGGATTGAGGTGAACACTGAAGCTTTCTTT.

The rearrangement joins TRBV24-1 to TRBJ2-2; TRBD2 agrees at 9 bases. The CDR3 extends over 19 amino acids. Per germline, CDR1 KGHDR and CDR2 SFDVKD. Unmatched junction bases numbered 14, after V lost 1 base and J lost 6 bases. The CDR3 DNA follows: TGTGCCACCAGTGATTTTCAGGGGGTGGAGCGGGAGGTCGCCGGGGAGCTGTTTTTT. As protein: CATSDFQGVEREVAGELFF.

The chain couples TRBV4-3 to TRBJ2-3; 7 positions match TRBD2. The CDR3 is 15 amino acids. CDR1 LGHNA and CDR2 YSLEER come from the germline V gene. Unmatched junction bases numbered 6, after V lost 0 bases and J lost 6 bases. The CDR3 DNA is TGCGCCAGCAGCCAAGATTCGCGGGAGTTTGATACGCAGTATTTT. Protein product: CASSQDSREFDTQYF.

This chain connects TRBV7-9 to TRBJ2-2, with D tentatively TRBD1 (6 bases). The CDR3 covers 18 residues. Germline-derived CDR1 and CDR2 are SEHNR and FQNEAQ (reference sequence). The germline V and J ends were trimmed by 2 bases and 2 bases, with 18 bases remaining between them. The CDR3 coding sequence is TGTGCCAGCAGCTTATCTCGGGCAGGGGAGTACAACACCGGGGAGCTGTTTTTT. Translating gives CASSLSRAGEYNTGELFF.

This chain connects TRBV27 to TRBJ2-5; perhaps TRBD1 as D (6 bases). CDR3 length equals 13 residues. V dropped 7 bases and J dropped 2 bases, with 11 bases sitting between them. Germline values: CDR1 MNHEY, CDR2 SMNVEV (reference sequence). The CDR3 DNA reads TGTGCCAGCACCAACGGACAGCAAGAGACCCAGTACTTC. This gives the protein CASTNGQQETQYF.

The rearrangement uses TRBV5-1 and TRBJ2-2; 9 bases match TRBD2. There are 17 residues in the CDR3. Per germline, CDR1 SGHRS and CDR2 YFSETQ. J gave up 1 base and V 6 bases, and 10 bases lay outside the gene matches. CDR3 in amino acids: CASKGLAGFGNTGELFF. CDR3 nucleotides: TGCGCCAGCAAGGGCCTAGCGGGATTCGGGAACACCGGGGAGCTGTTTTTT. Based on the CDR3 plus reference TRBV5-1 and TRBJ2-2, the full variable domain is KAGVTQTPRYLIKTRGQQVTLSCSPISGHRSVSWYQQTPGQGLQFLFEYFSETQRNKGNFPGRFSGRQFSNSRSEMNVSTLELGDSALYLCASKGLAGFGNTGELFFGEGSRLTVL.

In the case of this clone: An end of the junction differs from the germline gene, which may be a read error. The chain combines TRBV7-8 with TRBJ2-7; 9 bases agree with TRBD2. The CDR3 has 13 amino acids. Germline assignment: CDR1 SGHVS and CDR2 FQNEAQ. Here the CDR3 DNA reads TGTGCCAGCAGCCGTACTAGCGGGTCCAGGGGACACTTC. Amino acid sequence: CASSRTSGSRGHF. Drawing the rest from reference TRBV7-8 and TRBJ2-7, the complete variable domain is GAGVSQSPRYKVAKRGQDVALRCDPISGHVSLFWYQQALGQGPEFLTYFQNEAQLDKSGLPSDRFFAERPEGSVSTLKIQRTQQEDSAVYLCASSRTSGSRGHFGPGTRLTVT.

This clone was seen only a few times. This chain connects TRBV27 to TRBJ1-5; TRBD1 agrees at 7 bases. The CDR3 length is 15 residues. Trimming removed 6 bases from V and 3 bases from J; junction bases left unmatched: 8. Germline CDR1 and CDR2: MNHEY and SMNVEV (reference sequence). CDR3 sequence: CASSLVGGINQPQHF. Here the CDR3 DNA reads TGTGCCAGCAGCCTGGTAGGGGGCATCAATCAGCCCCAGCATTTT.